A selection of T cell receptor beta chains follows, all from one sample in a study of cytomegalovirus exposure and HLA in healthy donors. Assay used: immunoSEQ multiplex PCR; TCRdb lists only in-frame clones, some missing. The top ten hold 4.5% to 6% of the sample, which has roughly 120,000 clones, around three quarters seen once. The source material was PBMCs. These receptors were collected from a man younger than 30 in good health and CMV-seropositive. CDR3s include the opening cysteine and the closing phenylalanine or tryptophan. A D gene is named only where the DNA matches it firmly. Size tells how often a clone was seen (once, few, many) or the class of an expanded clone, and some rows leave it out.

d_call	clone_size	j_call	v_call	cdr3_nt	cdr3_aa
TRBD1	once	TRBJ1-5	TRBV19	TGTGCCAGTAGTCCGGGACAGGAGTCTTATAGCAATCAGCCCCAGCATTTT	CASSPGQESYSNQPQHF
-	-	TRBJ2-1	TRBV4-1	TGCGCCAGCAGCCAAGATTTTTTTGGGCAGACCGCACGCAATGAGCAGTTCTTC	CASSQDFFGQTARNEQFF
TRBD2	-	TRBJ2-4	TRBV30	TGTGCCTGGAGTGTAACTAGGCCTAGCGGACTAAAAAACATTCAGTACTTC	CAWSVTRPSGLKNIQYF
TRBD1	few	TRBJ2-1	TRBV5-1	TGCGCCAGCAACGAATCAGGGGGAACATCCTACAATGAGCAGTTCTTC	CASNESGGTSYNEQFF
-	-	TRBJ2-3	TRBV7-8	TGTGCCAGCAGCCTCGTGTTCGGGGCAGATACGCAGTATTTT	CASSLVFGADTQYF
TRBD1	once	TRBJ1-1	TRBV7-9	TGTGCCAGCAGACTCGACAGGGGAGATACTGAAGCTTTCTTT	CASRLDRGDTEAFF
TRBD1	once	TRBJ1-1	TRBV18	TGTGCCAGCTCACAAACGACAGGGGGAGACACTGAAGCTTTCTTT	CASSQTTGGDTEAFF
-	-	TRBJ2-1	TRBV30	TGTGCCTGGAACCGACAACCCCCCTACAATGAGCAGTTCTTC	CAWNRQPPYNEQFF
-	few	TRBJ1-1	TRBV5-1	TGCGCCAGCAGCTCTCTTGGTGTAGGGGACACTGAAGCTTTCTTT	CASSSLGVGDTEAFF
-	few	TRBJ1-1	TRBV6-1	TGTGCCAGCAGTCTAGAGGAGAACACTGAAGCTTTCTTT	CASSLEENTEAFF
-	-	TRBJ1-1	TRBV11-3	TGTGCCAGCAGCTCGGGGGGAACTGAAGCTTTCTTT	CASSSGGTEAFF
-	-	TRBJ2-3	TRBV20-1	TGCAGTGCTATTTATCTAGATACGCAGTATTTT	CSAIYLDTQYF
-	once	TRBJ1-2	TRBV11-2	TGTGCCAGCAGCTTAGTCCCCGACAGAAACTATGGCTACACCTTC	CASSLVPDRNYGYTF
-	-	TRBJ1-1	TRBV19	TGTGCCAGTCGTACCTCGGACACTGAAGCTTTCTTT	CASRTSDTEAFF
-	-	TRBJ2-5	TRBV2	TGTGCCAGCAGATACGAATCTAGCAACCAAGAGACCCAGTACTTC	CASRYESSNQETQYF
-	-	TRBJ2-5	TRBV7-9	TGTGCCAGCAGCTTAGGGGGCCCAGGCGAAGAGACCCAGTACTTC	CASSLGGPGEETQYF
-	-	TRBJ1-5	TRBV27	TGTGCCAGCAGTCCCTTGGGGGGATATAGCAATCAGCCCCAGCATTTT	CASSPLGGYSNQPQHF
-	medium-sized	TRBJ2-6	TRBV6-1	TGTGCCAGCAGTGAATTTTATTGGACGGCTGGGGCCAACGGCCTGACTTTC	CASSEFYWTAGANGLTF
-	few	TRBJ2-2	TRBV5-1	TGCGCCAGCAGCTTGGCCTCGGGAGCAGCGAACACCGGGGAGCTGTTTTTT	CASSLASGAANTGELFF
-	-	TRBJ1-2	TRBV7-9	TGTGCCAGCAGCTTAAATCCCGCAGGGAAAGTGGACTATGGCTACACCTTC	CASSLNPAGKVDYGYTF
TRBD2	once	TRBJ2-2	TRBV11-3	TGTGCCAGCAGCTTACATTCGGGGGGGCTCGCCGGGGAGCTGTTTTTT	CASSLHSGGLAGELFF
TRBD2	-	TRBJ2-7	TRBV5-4	TGTGCCAGCAGCTTGGGTTTAGCGGGAGACCCCTCCTACGAGCAGTACTTC	CASSLGLAGDPSYEQYF
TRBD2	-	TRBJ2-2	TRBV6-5	TGTGCCAGCAGTCGACTAGCGGGGAGGGGCGGGGAGCTGTTTTTT	CASSRLAGRGGELFF
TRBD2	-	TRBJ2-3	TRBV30	TGTGCCTGGACTAGCGGGCCCCTCACAGATACGCAGTATTTT	CAWTSGPLTDTQYF
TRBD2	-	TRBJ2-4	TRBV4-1	TGCGCCAGCAGCCAAATAGGGAGGGAGGCCAAAAACAGTCAGTACTTC	CASSQIGREAKNSQYF